The 26 T cell receptor beta chains presented below share a single source sample, sequenced in a study of T cells in Graves' hyperthyroidism and ophthalmopathy. RNA transcripts yielded amplified TCR beta CDR3 regions. RT-PCR in the first round (using the HTBI primer set) targeted the TCR CDR3. MiXCR, run by TCRdb on the multiplex PCR reads, gives a single entry per CDR3 protein. The sample includes around 540,000 distinct CDR3 sequences, around 45% seen only once; the top ten take 8.2%. The sample consisted of peripheral blood or thyroid tissue (not recorded which). These receptors were obtained from a woman in her late teens or twenties with Graves' hyperthyroidism.

The chain links TRBV5-1 to TRBJ2-7; 9 nucleotides align to TRBD2. Germline CDR1 reads SGHRS; CDR2 reads YFSETQ. The CDR3 runs 15 residues. With V trimmed by 0 bases and J by 6 bases, 7 bases remained unmatched. The CDR3 sequence: CASSLAPAGGGEQYF. The DNA for the CDR3 is TGCGCCAGCAGCTTGGCCCCAGCGGGAGGTGGCGAGCAGTACTTC.

In this sample, this clonotype turned up once. The gene calls are TRBV20-1 and TRBJ2-7; D remains unclear. The V end was cut by 1 base, the J end by 3 bases, with 19 bases between. The germline V gene has CDR1 DFQATT and CDR2 SNEGSKA (reference sequence). The CDR3 spans 16 residues. The CDR3 DNA reads as TGCAGTGCTAGAGCCCCCCACCCCCGAGGCGGCTACGAGCAGTACTTC. Protein product: CSARAPHPRGGYEQYF.

This clonotype was detected many times. V usage is TRBV19 and J usage is TRBJ2-5; possibly TRBD1 or TRBD2 for D (5 bases each). CDR1 is LNHDA and CDR2 is SQIVND in the germline V gene (reference sequence). V shed 10 bases and J shed 4 bases, with 13 bases lying between them. The CDR3 loop spans 12 amino acids. The CDR3 protein is CATEGRGETQYF. The CDR3 DNA reads as TGTGCCACCGAGGGGCGTGGAGAGACCCAGTACTTC.

This clonotype was seen a single time. The germline gene is not matched at one end of the junction; a read error may be the cause. The chain combines TRBV7-2 with TRBJ1-1, with unresolved D. This CDR3 is built from 14 residues. Germline V gives CDR1 SGHTA, CDR2 FQGNSA. CDR3 DNA sequence: TGTGCGAGCAGCGCAAGGGCCCGAAAGACTGAAGCTTTCTTT. As protein: CASSARARKTEAFF.

The rearrangement uses TRBV7-6 and TRBJ1-5; D is ambiguous. The CDR3 covers 13 residues. Germline CDR1 and CDR2: SGHVS and FNYEAQ. Trimming left V 5 bases short and J 5 bases short, with 10 bases between. In nucleotides, the CDR3 is TGTGCCAGCAGCGCCCGGACGCATCAGCCCCAGCATTTT. Its translation: CASSARTHQPQHF.

The chain couples TRBV7-2 to TRBJ2-7; D not certain. The germline V gene has CDR1 SGHTA and CDR2 FQGNSA. The CDR3 is made up of 13 amino acids. V was shortened by 1 base and J by 7 bases, with 11 bases between the two germline ends. CDR3 bases: TGTGCCAGCAGCTTAGGGGTCTGGATGGAGCAGTACTTC. Amino acids: CASSLGVWMEQYF.

The genes are TRBV7-9 and TRBJ1-4, with a possible D match to TRBD1 (6 bases). Trimming took off 5 bases at V and 3 bases at J, with 10 bases between the two ends. The CDR3 is 14 residues long. From germline, CDR1 is SEHNR and CDR2 FQNEAQ (reference sequence). The chain's CDR3 is CASSPRTANEKLFF. DNA of the CDR3: TGTGCCAGCAGCCCCCGGACAGCTAATGAAAAACTGTTTTTT.

There are a few counts of this clonotype. The chain employs TRBV10-3 and TRBJ2-7; 10 bases are a match to TRBD2. Per the germline V gene, CDR1 is ENHRY and CDR2 is SYGVKD. The CDR3 has 15 amino acids. The ends lost 10 bases at V and 3 bases at J; junction bases unmatched: 12. As DNA, the CDR3 is TGTGCCAGCGGAACACCTAGCGGGAGTCGCTACGAGCAGTACTTC. Translating it yields CASGTPSGSRYEQYF.

The chain has TRBV7-2 and TRBJ2-2, with D unclear. Germline-derived CDR1 and CDR2 are SGHTA and FQGNSA. V lost 3 bases to trimming and J lost 3 bases, with 8 bases between them. CDR3 size: 14 residues. CDR3 coding DNA: TGTGCCAGCAGCTTTCGAGAGGACACCGGGGAGCTGTTTTTT. It is translated as CASSFREDTGELFF.

The chain recombines TRBV2 with TRBJ2-7; D possibly corresponds to TRBD1 (5 bases). Germline V lookup: CDR1 SNHLY, CDR2 FYNNEI. The CDR3 is 14 residues long. Between the trimmed V and J ends, which lost 6 bases and 4 bases, there was a span of 16 bases. CDR3 amino acids: CASSQGQQAYEQYF. Here the CDR3 DNA reads TGTGCCAGCAGCCAAGGCCAACAGGCATACGAGCAGTACTTC. Full variable domain (rest looked up from reference TRBV2 and TRBJ2-7): EPEVTQTPSHQVTQMGQEVILRCVPISNHLYFYWYRQILGQKVEFLVSFYNNEISEKSEIFDDQFSVERPDGSNFTLKIRSTKLEDSAMYFCASSQGQQAYEQYFGPGTRLTVT.

This clonotype was counted only a few times. The genes are TRBV24-1 and TRBJ1-5, with a weak D call TRBD1 (5 bases). The germline V gene has CDR1 KGHDR and CDR2 SFDVKD. The V gene lost 4 bases and the J gene lost 5 bases, with 14 bases spanning the gap. The CDR3 is 15 amino acids. The CDR3 here is CATSDPRDPHQPQHF. The CDR3 DNA sequence: TGTGCCACCAGTGACCCAAGGGACCCGCATCAGCCCCAGCATTTT.

The chain combines TRBV5-1 with TRBJ2-6, with 7 positions matching TRBD1. V was clipped by 4 bases and J by 0 bases; unmatched bases: 7. This CDR3 has 17 residues. In germline, CDR1 is SGHRS, CDR2 YFSETQ. The chain's CDR3 is CASSPATGYSGANVLTF. DNA for the CDR3: TGCGCCAGCAGCCCGGCGACAGGGTACTCTGGGGCCAACGTCCTGACTTTC.

In its sample, this clonotype was seen a few times. The chain carries TRBV29-1 and TRBJ1-2; 7 nucleotides match TRBD1. V lost 7 bases, J lost 5 bases, and 7 bases stayed unmatched. CDR1 is SQVTM, CDR2 ANQGSEA, per germline. The CDR3 contains 12 residues. This CDR3 reads CSAAGTAYGYTF. The CDR3 DNA reads TGCAGCGCAGCCGGGACAGCTTATGGCTACACCTTC.

A remark on this clonotype: This may come from a read error, since a much larger clone is one base off. The chain recombines TRBV2 with TRBJ1-1; TRBD1 matches 9 bases. The germline gives CDR1 SNHLY, CDR2 FYNNEI. J was trimmed by 7 bases and V by 4 bases; bases with no gene match: 1. The CDR3 spans 12 residues. CDR3 bases: TGTGCCAGCAGTGGGACAGGGGATGAAGCTTTCTTT. Amino acids: CASSGTGDEAFF. Filled out from reference TRBV2 and TRBJ1-1, the complete variable domain reads EPEVTQTPSHQVTQMGQEVILRCVPISNHLYFYWYRQILGQKVEFLVSFYNNEISEKSEIFDDQFSVERPDGSNFTLKIRSTKLEDSAMYFCASSGTGDEAFFGQGTRLTVV.

The chain combines TRBV13 with TRBJ2-7; TRBD1 is a possible D gene (7 bases). Germline V CDR1 and CDR2: PRHDT, FYEKMQ (reference sequence). Between the trimmed V and J ends, which lost 6 bases and 5 bases, there was a span of 14 bases. The CDR3 consists of 13 residues. CDR3 nucleotide sequence: TGTGCCAGCAGGACAGGGAGGATGAACGAGCAGTACTTC. Translation gives CASRTGRMNEQYF.

The rearrangement uses TRBV10-3 and TRBJ2-5; the match to TRBD1 covers 10 bases. The J segment lost 5 bases and the V segment lost 6 bases, leaving 9 bases of the junction unmatched. CDR1 is ENHRY, CDR2 SYGVKD, per germline. The CDR3 is made up of 15 amino acids. CDR3 coding DNA: TGTGCCATCAGGCCGGGACAGGGGCTTCATGAGACCCAGTACTTC. Protein: CAIRPGQGLHETQYF.

The chain recombines TRBV7-2 with TRBJ1-5, with TRBD1 identical over 7 bases. This CDR3 is built from 14 residues. From germline, CDR1 is SGHTA and CDR2 FQGNSA. V shed 4 bases, J shed 9 bases, and the junction held 9 bases outside the gene matches. CDR3 protein: CASSSRDSGGPQHF. The CDR3 region has the DNA TGTGCCAGCAGCTCCCGGGACAGTGGAGGGCCCCAGCATTTT.

This clonotype showed up many times. The chain's CDR3 is CASSEVGGRGETQYF. CDR3 in DNA: TGTGCCAGCAGTGAAGTGGGGGGAAGGGGAGAGACCCAGTACTTC. This chain links TRBV2 with TRBJ2-5; weak D call: TRBD2 (6 bases). CDR1 is SNHLY, CDR2 FYNNEI, per germline. V lost 1 base to trimming and J lost 4 bases, with 13 bases between them. This CDR3 contains 15 residues.

The V and J genes are TRBV24-1 and TRBJ2-5; D may match TRBD1 or TRBD2 (5 bases each). This CDR3 spans 16 amino acids. V lost 3 bases and J lost 3, with 16 bases in between. From germline, CDR1 is KGHDR and CDR2 SFDVKD. CDR3 sequence: CATSDELGAGKETQYF. DNA of the CDR3: TGTGCCACCAGTGATGAACTAGGAGCAGGGAAAGAGACCCAGTACTTC.

This clonotype has only one observation. The genes are TRBV15 and TRBJ1-3; D is perhaps TRBD1 (5 bases). There are 16 residues in the CDR3. V lost 0 bases and J lost 8, with 17 bases in between. Germline-derived CDR1 and CDR2 are LNHNV and YYDKDF (reference sequence). The CDR3 nucleotides are TGTGCCACCAGCAGAGATGCGGCAGGGAGTGGCTACACCATATATTTT. Its translation: CATSRDAAGSGYTIYF.

A few counts support this clonotype. The V gene is TRBV24-1, the J gene TRBJ1-2, with TRBD1 matching over 8 bases. Germline CDR1 and CDR2: KGHDR and SFDVKD. The CDR3 totals 14 residues. The V gene end was trimmed by 9 bases and the J gene end by 4 bases; junction bases not matched to a gene: 9. The CDR3 nucleotides are TGTGCCACCCCTCCTAGGACAGGGATCTATGGCTACACCTTC. Protein product: CATPPRTGIYGYTF.

This clonotype showed up many times. This chain links TRBV12-3 or TRBV12-4 with TRBJ1-5; tentatively, D is TRBD1 (6 bases). Trimming left V 5 bases short and J 7 bases short, with 15 bases between. CDR3 length equals 14 residues. The CDR3 sequence: CASSRDRQRQPQHF. The CDR3 DNA reads as TGTGCCAGCAGTCGCGACAGGCAAAGGCAGCCCCAGCATTTT.

A note on this clonotype: Since a much larger clone is just one base distant, this may be a read error. CDR3 in amino acids: CASSLTSWADNSPLHF. CDR3 bases: TGTGCCAGCAGCCTTACGTCGTGGGCAGATAATTCACCCCTCCACTTT. The chain uses TRBV7-9 and TRBJ1-6; D is uncertain. Per germline, CDR1 SEHNR and CDR2 FQNEAQ (reference sequence). Between the trimmed V and J ends, which lost 5 bases and 5 bases, there was a span of 16 bases. The CDR3 contains 16 residues.

This clonotype was detected many times. V usage is TRBV9 and J usage is TRBJ1-1; D is unclear. Trimming took off 4 bases at V and 4 bases at J, with 14 bases between the two ends. Germline CDR1 is SGDLS and CDR2 is YYNGEE. CDR3 size: 14 residues. CDR3 DNA: TGTGCCAGCAGCCCACAAGGTGATGGCACTGAAGCTTTCTTT. Translation gives CASSPQGDGTEAFF.

As to this clonotype: A read error is likely, as this CDR3 ends without the conserved phenylalanine or tryptophan. The DNA is omitted, as the CDR3 cannot be located on it reliably, and the CDR3 follows TCRdb's listing. V and J are TRBV5-7 and TRBJ1-4. TRBV5-7 is assigned to the ORF class and has an uncertain function. The CDR3 is made up of 8 amino acids, end residues included. This CDR3 is CASSPDQL.

Turning to this clonotype: A much larger clone lies a single base off, so this may be a read error. The chain joins TRBV2 to TRBJ1-2, with TRBD1 matching over 9 bases. This CDR3 contains 15 residues. The V and J ends lost 6 bases and 3 bases, in that order; junction bases with no gene match: 8. CDR1 and CDR2 from the germline V gene are SNHLY and FYNNEI. CDR3 DNA: TGTGCCAGCAGCAAGGGGGACAGGGAGGACTATGGCTACACCTTC. Protein: CASSKGDREDYGYTF.